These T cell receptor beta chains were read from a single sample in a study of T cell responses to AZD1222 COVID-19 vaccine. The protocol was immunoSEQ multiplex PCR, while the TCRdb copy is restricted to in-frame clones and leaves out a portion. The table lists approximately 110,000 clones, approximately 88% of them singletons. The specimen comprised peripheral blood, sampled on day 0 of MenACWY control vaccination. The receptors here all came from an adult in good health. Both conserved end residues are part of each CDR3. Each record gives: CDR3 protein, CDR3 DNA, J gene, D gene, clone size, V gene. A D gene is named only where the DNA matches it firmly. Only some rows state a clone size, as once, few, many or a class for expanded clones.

CASSPGWLGEKLFF	TGTGCCAGCTCACCAGGGTGGTTAGGTGAAAAACTGTTTTTT	TRBJ1-4	-	-	TRBV18
CASSYFKASIGQPQHF	TGTGCCAGCAGTTACTTTAAGGCTTCAATAGGGCAGCCCCAGCATTTT	TRBJ1-5	-	-	TRBV6-6
CASSRQGLSREQYF	TGTGCCAGCAGTCGCCAGGGGCTGTCCCGCGAGCAGTACTTC	TRBJ2-7	-	-	TRBV25-1
CASSKDLIVGDSVDTEAFF	TGTGCCAGCAGCAAAGATCTGATTGTGGGGGACAGTGTTGACACTGAAGCTTTCTTT	TRBJ1-1	-	-	TRBV21-1
CASSRSSGNTIYF	TGTGCCAGCAGTAGAAGCTCTGGAAACACCATATATTTT	TRBJ1-3	-	-	TRBV12-3/TRBV12-4
CASSARLAGAYEQYF	TGTGCCAGTAGCGCCCGACTAGCGGGAGCCTACGAGCAGTACTTC	TRBJ2-7	TRBD2	-	TRBV19
CASRGPSPYEQYF	TGTGCCAGTCGGGGCCCTAGCCCCTACGAGCAGTACTTC	TRBJ2-7	-	-	TRBV19
CASSVTPQGTEAFF	TGTGCCAGCAGCGTGACACCTCAGGGGACTGAAGCTTTCTTT	TRBJ1-1	-	once	TRBV7-2
CATKRGGTSGAHEQYF	TGTGCCACCAAAAGGGGGGGGACTAGCGGGGCCCACGAGCAGTACTTC	TRBJ2-7	TRBD2	once	TRBV2
CAWSWTMGAFF	TGTGCCTGGAGTTGGACCATGGGAGCTTTCTTT	TRBJ1-1	-	-	TRBV30
CASSIGMDRYPYEQYF	TGCGCCAGCAGCATAGGGATGGACAGATATCCCTACGAGCAGTACTTC	TRBJ2-7	-	-	TRBV5-1
CASNSGTSDNEQFF	TGTGCCAGTAACTCCGGGACTAGCGACAATGAGCAGTTCTTC	TRBJ2-1	TRBD2	-	TRBV19
CASSGGQGNEQFF	TGTGCCAGCAGCGGTGGACAGGGGAATGAGCAGTTCTTC	TRBJ2-1	TRBD1	-	TRBV11-2
CASRPGAGGFGNYGYTF	TGTGCCAGCAGACCCGGGGCAGGGGGCTTCGGGAACTATGGCTACACCTTC	TRBJ1-2	TRBD1	few	TRBV7-6
CASSPGPPQQYF	TGTGCCAGCAGCCCGGGACCTCCCCAGCAGTATTTT	TRBJ2-3	-	-	TRBV7-9
CASSLGTGYRNQPQHF	TGTGCCAGCAGTTTGGGGACAGGCTATCGCAATCAGCCCCAGCATTTT	TRBJ1-5	TRBD1	-	TRBV28
CASSVAGGTGNTIYF	TGTGCCAGCAGCGTAGCTGGGGGCACTGGAAACACCATATATTTT	TRBJ1-3	-	-	TRBV9
CASSFLGTLSHF	TGTGCCAGCTCATTTCTTGGTACCCTATCTCACTTT	TRBJ1-6	-	-	TRBV28
CASSLWSRTGVGVETQYF	TGTGCCAGCAGTTTATGGTCCCGTACAGGTGTCGGGGTGGAGACCCAGTACTTC	TRBJ2-5	-	-	TRBV27
CARSLMGELNYGYTF	TGTGCCAGAAGCTTGATGGGGGAGTTGAACTATGGCTACACCTTC	TRBJ1-2	-	-	TRBV5-3
CASTQQGALNTEAFF	TGTGCCAGCACTCAACAGGGAGCCCTGAACACTGAAGCTTTCTTT	TRBJ1-1	-	-	TRBV14
CASSPAAGVSETQYF	TGTGCCAGCAGTCCAGCAGCGGGGGTTTCTGAGACCCAGTACTTC	TRBJ2-5	TRBD2	once	TRBV4-2
CASQRMGGGSPLHF	TGTGCCAGCCAAAGGATGGGGGGAGGCTCACCCCTCCACTTT	TRBJ1-6	-	-	TRBV19
CASRQDPGQGGKYF	TGCGCCAGCCGACAGGACCCGGGACAGGGTGGAAAGTACTTC	TRBJ2-7	TRBD1	-	TRBV5-1
CASSIRDSLRDTQYF	TGTGCCAGTAGTATACGGGACAGCCTGAGGGATACGCAGTATTTT	TRBJ2-3	TRBD1	-	TRBV19
CASSSRGSQETQYF	TGTGCCAGCAGCTCGCGGGGGAGCCAAGAGACCCAGTACTTC	TRBJ2-5	TRBD2	-	TRBV7-2
CASSLTVVYNSPLHF	TGTGCCAGCAGTTTGACAGTCGTATATAATTCACCCCTCCACTTT	TRBJ1-6	-	-	TRBV6-1
CASTPGGEKLFF	TGCGCCAGCACCCCAGGGGGGGAAAAACTGTTTTTT	TRBJ1-4	TRBD1	-	TRBV5-1
CASSLRQGAYNSPLHF	TGTGCCAGCAGCCTGAGACAGGGGGCGTATAATTCACCCCTCCACTTT	TRBJ1-6	TRBD1	-	TRBV27
CASSLWKTGTGSTGELFF	TGTGCCAGCAGTTTATGGAAGACCGGGACAGGGAGCACCGGGGAGCTGTTTTTT	TRBJ2-2	TRBD1	-	TRBV28
CAWNWGRTYNSPLHF	TGTGCCTGGAACTGGGGCAGGACCTATAATTCACCCCTCCACTTT	TRBJ1-6	-	-	TRBV30
CASSVTGVETEAFF	TGCGCCAGCAGTGTTACAGGGGTGGAGACTGAAGCTTTCTTT	TRBJ1-1	TRBD1	-	TRBV10-2
CATLTVADTQYF	TGTGCCACCCTTACGGTCGCAGATACGCAGTATTTT	TRBJ2-3	-	-	TRBV28
CAIRGGTNYGYTF	TGTGCCATCAGGGGTGGGACTAACTATGGCTACACCTTC	TRBJ1-2	-	-	TRBV10-3
CASSQDPASVYNEQFF	TGTGCCAGCAGCCAAGATCCGGCTAGCGTGTACAATGAGCAGTTCTTC	TRBJ2-1	-	-	TRBV4-2
CASRSPGADTQYF	TGTGCCAGCAGGTCCCCCGGAGCAGATACGCAGTATTTT	TRBJ2-3	-	-	TRBV11-1
CASSLLGVGYGYTF	TGTGCCAGCAGCTTACTTGGGGTCGGCTATGGCTACACCTTC	TRBJ1-2	-	-	TRBV11-2
CASSLGEVEYGYTF	TGTGCCAGCAGCTTGGGCGAGGTCGAGTATGGCTACACCTTC	TRBJ1-2	-	-	TRBV7-2
CASSTQGGNQPQHF	TGTGCCAGTAGTACCCAAGGGGGCAATCAGCCCCAGCATTTT	TRBJ1-5	-	-	TRBV19